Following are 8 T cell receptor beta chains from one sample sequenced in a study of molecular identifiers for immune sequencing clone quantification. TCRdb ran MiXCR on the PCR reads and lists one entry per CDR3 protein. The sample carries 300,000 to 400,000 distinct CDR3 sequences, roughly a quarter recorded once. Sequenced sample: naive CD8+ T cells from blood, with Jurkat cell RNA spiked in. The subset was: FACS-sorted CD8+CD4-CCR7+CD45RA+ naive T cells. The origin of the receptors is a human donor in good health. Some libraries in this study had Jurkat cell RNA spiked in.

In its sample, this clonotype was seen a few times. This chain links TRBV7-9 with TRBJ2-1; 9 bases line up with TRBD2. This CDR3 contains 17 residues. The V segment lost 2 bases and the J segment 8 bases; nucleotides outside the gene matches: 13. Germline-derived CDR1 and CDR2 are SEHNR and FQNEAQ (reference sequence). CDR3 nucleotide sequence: TGTGCCAGCAGCTTAAGGGGTCGTACGGGACTAGCCGATGAGCAGTTCTTC. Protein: CASSLRGRTGLADEQFF.

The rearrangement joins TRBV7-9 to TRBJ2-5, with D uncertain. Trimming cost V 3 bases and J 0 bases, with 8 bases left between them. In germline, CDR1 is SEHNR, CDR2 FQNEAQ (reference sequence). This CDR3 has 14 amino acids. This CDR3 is CASSFPRDQETQYF. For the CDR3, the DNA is TGTGCCAGCAGCTTTCCCAGAGACCAAGAGACCCAGTACTTC.

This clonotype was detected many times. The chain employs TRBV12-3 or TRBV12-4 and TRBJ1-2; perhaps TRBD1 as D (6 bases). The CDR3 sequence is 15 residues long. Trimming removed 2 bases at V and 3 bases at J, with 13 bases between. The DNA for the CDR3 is TGTGCCAGCAGTTTAACAATGGGGACATACTATGGCTACACCTTC. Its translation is CASSLTMGTYYGYTF.

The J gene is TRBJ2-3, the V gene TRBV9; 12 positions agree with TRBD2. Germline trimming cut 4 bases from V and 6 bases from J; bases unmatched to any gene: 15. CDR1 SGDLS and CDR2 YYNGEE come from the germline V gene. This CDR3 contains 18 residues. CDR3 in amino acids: CASSPEPGLAGSRDTQYF. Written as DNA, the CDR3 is TGTGCCAGCAGCCCCGAACCCGGACTAGCGGGAAGTCGGGATACGCAGTATTTT.

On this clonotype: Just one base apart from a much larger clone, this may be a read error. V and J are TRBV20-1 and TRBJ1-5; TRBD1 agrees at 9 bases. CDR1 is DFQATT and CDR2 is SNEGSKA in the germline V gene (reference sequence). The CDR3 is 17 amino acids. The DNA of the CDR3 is TGCTGTGCTAGAGATGGGGACAGGGCTTATAGCAATCAGCCCCAGCATTTT. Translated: CCARDGDRAYSNQPQHF.

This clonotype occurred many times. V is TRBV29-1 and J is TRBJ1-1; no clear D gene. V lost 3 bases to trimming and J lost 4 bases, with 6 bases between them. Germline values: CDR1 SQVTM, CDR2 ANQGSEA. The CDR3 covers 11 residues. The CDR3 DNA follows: TGCAGCGTTGAGGTGTTCACTGAAGCTTTCTTT. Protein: CSVEVFTEAFF.

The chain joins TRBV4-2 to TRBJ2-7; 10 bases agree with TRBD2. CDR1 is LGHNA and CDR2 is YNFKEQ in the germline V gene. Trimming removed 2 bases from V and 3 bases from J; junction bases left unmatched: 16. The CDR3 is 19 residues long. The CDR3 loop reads CASSQHASGSMGLGYEQYF. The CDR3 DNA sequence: TGTGCCAGCAGCCAACATGCTAGCGGGAGTATGGGGTTAGGCTACGAGCAGTACTTC.

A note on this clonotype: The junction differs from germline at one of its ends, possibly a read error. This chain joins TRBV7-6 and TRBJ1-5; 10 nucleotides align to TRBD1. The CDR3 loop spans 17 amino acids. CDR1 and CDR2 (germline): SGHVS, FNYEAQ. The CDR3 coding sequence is TGTGCCAGCAGCGAGACAGGGGGCCTATATAGCGATCAGCCCCAGCATTTT. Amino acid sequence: CASSETGGLYSDQPQHF.